The present T cell receptor (beta chain) was sequenced within a study of blood T cell repertoires in COVID-19. Original processing methods: Estimation of nucleated cell counts relied on the amplification of reference gene primers. Repertoires were generated with immunoSEQ multiplex PCR, while TCRdb's copy carries only in-frame clones and drops some. V, J and clone size are taken as reported in that table, and D and trimming were inferred from the DNA itself. The table includes about 380,000 clones, approximately 81% detected once. Trimming cost V 7 bases and J 3 bases; bases outside gene matches: 7. Germline loops: CDR1 MNHEY, CDR2 SVGAGI. This CDR3 is built from 15 residues.

This receptor was obtained from a woman between 18 and 29 years old with acute or convalescent COVID-19. Sequencing used peripheral blood. The gene calls are TRBV6-5 and TRBJ1-4, with 8 positions matching TRBD1. The CDR3 region has the DNA TGTGCCAGCACCTTGCAGGGGGCCCCTAATGAAAAACTGTTTTTT. The encoded protein is CASTLQGAPNEKLFF.